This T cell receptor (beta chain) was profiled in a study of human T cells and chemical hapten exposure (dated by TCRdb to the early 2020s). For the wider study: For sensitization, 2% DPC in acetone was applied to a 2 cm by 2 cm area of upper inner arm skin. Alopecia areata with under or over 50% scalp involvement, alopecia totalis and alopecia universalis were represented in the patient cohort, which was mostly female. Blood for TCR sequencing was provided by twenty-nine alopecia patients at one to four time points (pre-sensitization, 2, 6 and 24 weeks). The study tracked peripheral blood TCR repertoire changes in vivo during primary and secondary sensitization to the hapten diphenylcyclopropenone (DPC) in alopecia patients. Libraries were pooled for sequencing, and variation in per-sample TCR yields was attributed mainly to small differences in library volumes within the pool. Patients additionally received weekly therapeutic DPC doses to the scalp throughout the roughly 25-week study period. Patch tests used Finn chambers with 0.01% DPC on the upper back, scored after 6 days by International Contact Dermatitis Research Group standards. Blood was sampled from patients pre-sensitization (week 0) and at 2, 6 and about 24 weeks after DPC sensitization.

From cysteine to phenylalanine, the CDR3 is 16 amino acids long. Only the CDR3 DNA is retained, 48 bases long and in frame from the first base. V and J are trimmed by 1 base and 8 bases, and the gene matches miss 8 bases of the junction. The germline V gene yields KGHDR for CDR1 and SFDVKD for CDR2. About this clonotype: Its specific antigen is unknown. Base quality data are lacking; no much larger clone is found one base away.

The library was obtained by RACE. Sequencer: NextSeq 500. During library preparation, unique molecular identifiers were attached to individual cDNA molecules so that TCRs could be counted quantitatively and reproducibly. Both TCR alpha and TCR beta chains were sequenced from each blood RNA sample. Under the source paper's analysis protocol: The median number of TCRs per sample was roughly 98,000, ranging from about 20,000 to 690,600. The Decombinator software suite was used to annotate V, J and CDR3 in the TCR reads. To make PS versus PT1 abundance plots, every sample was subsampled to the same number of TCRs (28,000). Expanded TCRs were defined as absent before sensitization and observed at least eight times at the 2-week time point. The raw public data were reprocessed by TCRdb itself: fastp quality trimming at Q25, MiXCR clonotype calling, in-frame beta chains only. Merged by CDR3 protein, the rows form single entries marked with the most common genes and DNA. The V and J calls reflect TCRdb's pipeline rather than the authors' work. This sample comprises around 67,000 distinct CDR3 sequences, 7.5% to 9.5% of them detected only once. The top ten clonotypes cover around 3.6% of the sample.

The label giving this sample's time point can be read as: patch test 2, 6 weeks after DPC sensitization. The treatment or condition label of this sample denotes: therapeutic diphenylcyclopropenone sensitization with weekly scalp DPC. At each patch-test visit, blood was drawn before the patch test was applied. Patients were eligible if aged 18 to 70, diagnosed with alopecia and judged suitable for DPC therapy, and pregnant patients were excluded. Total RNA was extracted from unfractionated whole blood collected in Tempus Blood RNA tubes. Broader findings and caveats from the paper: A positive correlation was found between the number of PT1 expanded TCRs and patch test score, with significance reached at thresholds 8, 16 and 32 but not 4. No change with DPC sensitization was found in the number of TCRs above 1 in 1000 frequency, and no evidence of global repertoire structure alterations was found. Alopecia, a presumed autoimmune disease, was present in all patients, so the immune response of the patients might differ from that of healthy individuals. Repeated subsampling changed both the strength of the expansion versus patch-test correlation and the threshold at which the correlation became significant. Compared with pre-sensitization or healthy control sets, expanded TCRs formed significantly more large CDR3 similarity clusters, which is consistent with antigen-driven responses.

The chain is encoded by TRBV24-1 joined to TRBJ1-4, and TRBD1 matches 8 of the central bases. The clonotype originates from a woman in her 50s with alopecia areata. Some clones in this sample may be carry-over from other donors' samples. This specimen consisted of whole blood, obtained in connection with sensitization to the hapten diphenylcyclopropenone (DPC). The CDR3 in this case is CATSDFPGTGAEKLFF. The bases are TGTGCCACCAGTGATTTCCCCGGGACAGGTGCCGAAAAACTGTTTTTT.